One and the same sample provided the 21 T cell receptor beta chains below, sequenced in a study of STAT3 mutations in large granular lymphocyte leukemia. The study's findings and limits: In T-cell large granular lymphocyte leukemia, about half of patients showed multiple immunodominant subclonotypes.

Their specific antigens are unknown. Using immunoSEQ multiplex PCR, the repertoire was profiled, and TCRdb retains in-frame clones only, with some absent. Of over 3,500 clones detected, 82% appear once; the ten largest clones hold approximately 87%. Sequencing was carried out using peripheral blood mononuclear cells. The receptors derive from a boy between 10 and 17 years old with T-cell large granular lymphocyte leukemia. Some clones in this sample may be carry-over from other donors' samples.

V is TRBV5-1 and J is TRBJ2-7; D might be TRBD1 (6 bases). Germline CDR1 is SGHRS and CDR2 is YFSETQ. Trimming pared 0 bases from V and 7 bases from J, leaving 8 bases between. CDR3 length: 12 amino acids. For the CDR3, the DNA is TGCGCCAGCAGCTTGGCCCAGGGGGAGCAGTACTTC. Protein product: CASSLAQGEQYF.

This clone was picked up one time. CDR3 protein: CASSLELAGSTDTQYF. The CDR3 DNA sequence: TGCGCCAGCAGCTTGGAACTAGCGGGCAGCACAGATACGCAGTATTTT. The rearrangement links TRBV5-1 to TRBJ2-3, with 9 bases aligning to TRBD2. J gave up 0 bases and V 0 bases, and 2 bases lay outside the gene matches. The germline CDR1 and CDR2 sequences are SGHRS and YFSETQ. This CDR3 spans 16 amino acids.

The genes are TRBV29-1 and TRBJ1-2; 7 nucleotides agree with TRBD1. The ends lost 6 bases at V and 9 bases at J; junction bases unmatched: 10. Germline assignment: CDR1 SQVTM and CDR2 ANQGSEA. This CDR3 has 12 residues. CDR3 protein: CSVPSSRGRYTF. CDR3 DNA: TGCAGCGTGCCTTCATCGAGGGGGCGCTACACCTTC.

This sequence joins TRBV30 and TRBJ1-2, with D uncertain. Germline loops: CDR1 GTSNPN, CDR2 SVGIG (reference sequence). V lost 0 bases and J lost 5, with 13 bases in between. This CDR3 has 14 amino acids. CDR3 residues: CAWSVISRGYGYTF. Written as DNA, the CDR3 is TGTGCCTGGAGTGTAATAAGCCGAGGTTATGGCTACACCTTC.

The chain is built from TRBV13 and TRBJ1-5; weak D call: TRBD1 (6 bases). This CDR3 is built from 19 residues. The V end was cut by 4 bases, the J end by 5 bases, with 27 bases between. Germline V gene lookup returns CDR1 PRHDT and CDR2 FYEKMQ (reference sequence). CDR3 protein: CASSSRRGGASIIDQPQHF. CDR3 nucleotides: TGTGCCAGCAGCTCTCGGAGGGGGGGGGCGTCTATAATCGATCAGCCCCAGCATTTT.

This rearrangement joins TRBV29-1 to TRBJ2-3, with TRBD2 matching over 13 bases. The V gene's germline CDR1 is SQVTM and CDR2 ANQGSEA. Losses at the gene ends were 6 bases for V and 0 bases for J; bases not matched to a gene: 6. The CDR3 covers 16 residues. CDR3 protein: CSVAGTSGVSTDTQYF. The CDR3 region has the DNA TGCAGCGTCGCCGGGACTAGCGGGGTCAGCACAGATACGCAGTATTTT.

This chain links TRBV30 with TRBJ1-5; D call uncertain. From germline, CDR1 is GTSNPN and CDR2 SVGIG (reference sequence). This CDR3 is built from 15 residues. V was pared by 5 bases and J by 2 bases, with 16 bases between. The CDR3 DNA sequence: TGTGCCTGGGGTGAGGGAAGCCAGGGCAATCAGCCCCAGCATTTT. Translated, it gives CAWGEGSQGNQPQHF. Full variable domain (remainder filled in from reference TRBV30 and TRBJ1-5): SQTIHQWPATLVQPVGSPLSLECTVEGTSNPNLYWYRQAAGRGLQLLFYSVGIGQISSEVPQNLSASRPQDRQFILSSKKLLLSDSGFYLCAWGEGSQGNQPQHFGDGTRLSIL.

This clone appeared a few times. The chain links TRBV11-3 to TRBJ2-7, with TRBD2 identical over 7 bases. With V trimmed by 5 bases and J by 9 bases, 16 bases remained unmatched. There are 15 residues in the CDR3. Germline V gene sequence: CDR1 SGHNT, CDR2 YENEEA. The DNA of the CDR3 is TGTGCCAGCAGCCCTCAAGGAGGAGCGGGAAAGCCGCAGTACTTC. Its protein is CASSPQGGAGKPQYF.

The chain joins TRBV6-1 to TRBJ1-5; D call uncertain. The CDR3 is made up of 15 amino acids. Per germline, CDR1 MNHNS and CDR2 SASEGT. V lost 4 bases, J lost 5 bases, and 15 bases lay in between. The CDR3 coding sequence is TGTGCCAGCAGTGCCACCGGGGAAGGTCATCAGCCCCAGCATTTT. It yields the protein CASSATGEGHQPQHF.

The CDR3 sequence: CASSLGSSYNSPLHF. The DNA for the CDR3 is TGCGCCAGCAGCTTGGGCAGCTCCTATAATTCACCCCTCCACTTT. J is TRBJ1-6 and V is TRBV5-1; D gene uncertain. The germline gives CDR1 SGHRS, CDR2 YFSETQ. Trimming left V 0 bases short and J 0 bases short, with 4 bases between. This CDR3 contains 15 residues.

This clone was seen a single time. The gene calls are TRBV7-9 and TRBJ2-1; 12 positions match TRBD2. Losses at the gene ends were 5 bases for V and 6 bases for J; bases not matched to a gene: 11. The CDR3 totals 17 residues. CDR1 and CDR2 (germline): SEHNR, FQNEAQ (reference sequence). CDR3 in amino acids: CASSPSSGTSGRNEQFF. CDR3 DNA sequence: TGTGCCAGCAGCCCTTCTTCCGGGACTAGCGGGCGCAATGAGCAGTTCTTC.

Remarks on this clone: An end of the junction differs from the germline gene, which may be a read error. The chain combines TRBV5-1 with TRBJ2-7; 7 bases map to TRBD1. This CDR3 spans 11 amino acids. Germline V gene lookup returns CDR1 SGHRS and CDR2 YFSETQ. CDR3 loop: CASSFADRVFF. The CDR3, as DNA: TGCGCCAGCAGCTTTGCCGACAGGGTCTTCTTC.

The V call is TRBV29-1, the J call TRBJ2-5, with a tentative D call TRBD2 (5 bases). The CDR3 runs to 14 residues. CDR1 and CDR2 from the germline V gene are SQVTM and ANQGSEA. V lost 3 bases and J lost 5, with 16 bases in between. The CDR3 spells CSVEEDLKGETQYF. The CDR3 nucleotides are TGCAGCGTTGAGGAGGACCTCAAAGGGGAGACCCAGTACTTC.

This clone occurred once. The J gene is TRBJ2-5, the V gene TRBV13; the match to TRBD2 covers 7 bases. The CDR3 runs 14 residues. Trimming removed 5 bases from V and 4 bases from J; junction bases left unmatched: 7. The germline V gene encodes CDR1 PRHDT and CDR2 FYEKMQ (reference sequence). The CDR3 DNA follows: TGTGCCAGCAGCCCGAAAGCGGGGTCAGAGACCCAGTACTTC. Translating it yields CASSPKAGSETQYF.

CDR3 bases: TGTGCCAGCAGCTTTACGGGCGGGGAACGTGAGCAGTTCTTC. Protein: CASSFTGGEREQFF. The chain carries TRBV5-4 and TRBJ2-1, with a possible D match to TRBD2 (6 bases). Trimming stripped 2 bases from V and 9 bases from J, with 15 bases between. The CDR3 has 14 amino acids. Germline CDR1 is SGHNT and CDR2 is YYREEE (reference sequence).

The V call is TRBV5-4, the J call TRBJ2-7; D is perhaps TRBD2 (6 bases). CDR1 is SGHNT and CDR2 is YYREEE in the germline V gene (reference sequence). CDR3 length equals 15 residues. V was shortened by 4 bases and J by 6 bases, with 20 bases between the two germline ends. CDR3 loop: CASSTTSSRQREQYF. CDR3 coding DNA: TGTGCCAGCAGCACCACTAGCTCCCGTCAGCGCGAGCAGTACTTC.

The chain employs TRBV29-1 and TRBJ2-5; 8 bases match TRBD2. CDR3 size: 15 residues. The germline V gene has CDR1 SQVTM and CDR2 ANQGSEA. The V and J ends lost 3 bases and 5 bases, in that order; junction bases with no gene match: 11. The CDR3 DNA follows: TGCAGCGTTGAGAGGACTAGCCTTTTATCGGAGACCCAGTACTTC. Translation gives CSVERTSLLSETQYF.

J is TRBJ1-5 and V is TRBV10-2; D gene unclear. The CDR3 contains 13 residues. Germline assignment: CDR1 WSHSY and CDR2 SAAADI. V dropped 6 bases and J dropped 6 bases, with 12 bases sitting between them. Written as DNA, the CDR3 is TGCGCCAGCAGCGAAGTGTTTATTCAGCCCCAGCATTTT. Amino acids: CASSEVFIQPQHF.

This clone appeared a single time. CDR3 residues: CAFSGGREGPYEQYF. The CDR3 region has the DNA TGTGCCTTCTCAGGTGGGCGGGAGGGCCCCTACGAGCAGTACTTC. The chain joins TRBV30 to TRBJ2-7; 9 bases map to TRBD2. This CDR3 region has 15 residues. Looked up from germline, CDR1 is GTSNPN and CDR2 is SVGIG (reference sequence). Trimming removed 7 bases from V and 2 bases from J; junction bases left unmatched: 12.

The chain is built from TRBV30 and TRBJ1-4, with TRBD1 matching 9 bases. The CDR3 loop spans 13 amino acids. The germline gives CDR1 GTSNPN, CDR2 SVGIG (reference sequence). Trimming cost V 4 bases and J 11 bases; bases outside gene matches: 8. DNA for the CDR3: TGTGCCTGGACCGGGACAGGGAAGGAGAAACTGTTTTTT. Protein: CAWTGTGKEKLFF.

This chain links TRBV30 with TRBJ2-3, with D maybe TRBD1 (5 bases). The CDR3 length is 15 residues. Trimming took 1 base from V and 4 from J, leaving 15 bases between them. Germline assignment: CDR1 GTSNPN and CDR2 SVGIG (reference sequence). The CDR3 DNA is TGTGCCTGGAGTGCCATCAGGGTCCTGGCAGATACGCAGTATTTT. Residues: CAWSAIRVLADTQYF.